This record looks at one T cell receptor beta chain sequence and its context. Antigen: not known. This CDR3 has 16 amino acids. Losses at the gene ends were 1 base for V and 15 bases for J; bases not matched to a gene: 11. Per the germline V gene, CDR1 is LNHDA and CDR2 is SQIVND (reference sequence). This specimen belongs to a study of shared clonotypes between healthy human individuals. CD4+ cells underwent separation, giving CD45RA+ naive and CD45RA-negative memory subsets. Findings and caveats of the study: A few donors held roughly 5% of naive CD4 clonotypes in common.

Splitting of each subset's genomic DNA was done evenly across several immunoSEQ plates. Assay: immunoSEQ multiplex PCR; the TCRdb copy retains only in-frame clones and omits some. The sample lists 550,000 to 850,000 clones, 55% to 80% occurring once. Sequencing used memory CD4+ T cells sorted from blood. Documented subset: CD45RA-negative fraction. The chain joins TRBV19 to TRBJ2-1, with TRBD2 matching 14 bases. This TCR derives from a woman younger than 45 in good health. CDR3 DNA: TGTGCCAGTAGTATAGGTCAGGGGACTAGCGGGAGTACAACGTTCTTC. Its translation: CASSIGQGTSGSTTFF. Based on the CDR3 plus reference TRBV19 and TRBJ2-1, the full variable domain is DGGITQSPKYLFRKEGQNVTLSCEQNLNHDAMYWYRQDPGQGLRLIYYSQIVNDFQKGDIAEGYSVSREKKESFPLTVTSAQKNPTAFYLCASSIGQGTSGSTTFFGPGTRLTVL.